This TCR beta chain stems from a study of sequential checkpoint blockade in melanoma. Treatment in this sample: randomized to nivolumab then ipilimumab (arm A) or the reverse (arm B). Profiling relied on immunoSEQ multiplex PCR, and the TCRdb table lists in-frame clones only, not all of them. The sample has 9,500 to 15,000 clones, about 80% seen once; the top ten hold more than 45%. The ends lost 4 bases at V and 4 bases at J; junction bases unmatched: 9. The CDR3 has 15 residues. The germline V gene encodes CDR1 GTSNPN and CDR2 SVGIG (reference sequence). This material consisted of CD8+ T cells sorted from blood (inferred from file names), taken from a patient given nivolumab and ipilimumab in sequence. The chain employs TRBV30 and TRBJ2-3; 9 nucleotides line up with TRBD1. The TCR originated in a human donor with melanoma. DNA of the CDR3: TGTGCCTGGAATAAGGGGACAGGGCGCGCAGATACGCAGTATTTT. Its translation is CAWNKGTGRADTQYF.